One and the same sample provided the 3 T cell receptor beta chains below, sequenced in a study of patients and donors after allogeneic stem cell transplantation. TCRdb called the RT-PCR reads again in MiXCR, with one record for every CDR3 protein. Among 70,000 or so distinct CDR3 sequences listed, more than 25% were seen once. Specimen: blood, either unsorted or a sorted T cell fraction (not recorded which). The receptors come from a human donor who was either an allogeneic HSCT recipient or a stem cell or donor lymphocyte infusion donor (not recorded which). It is not recorded whose cells these are; they may come from a transplant donor.

This clonotype was detected a few times. The rearrangement uses TRBV27 and TRBJ1-6; D unclear. The CDR3 runs to 14 residues. Germline V gene lookup returns CDR1 MNHEY and CDR2 SMNVEV (reference sequence). V gave up 6 bases and J gave up 0 bases, with 6 bases separating them. CDR3 region: CASSIVSYNSPLHF. As DNA, the CDR3 is TGTGCCAGCAGCATAGTCTCCTATAATTCACCCCTCCACTTT.

The sample holds a few counts of this clonotype. This sequence joins TRBV12-3 or TRBV12-4 and TRBJ1-2; a possible D gene is TRBD1 (5 bases). V was cut by 3 bases and J by 7 bases, with 15 bases left in between. This CDR3 is built from 14 residues. This CDR3 is CASSFGSQGGGYTF. For the CDR3, the DNA is TGTGCCAGCAGTTTCGGCTCGCAGGGTGGTGGCTACACCTTC.

This clonotype has more than one count but fewer than ten. The CDR3 DNA reads as TGCAGCGTTGCCAGGGGGTCCAGTCAGCCCCAGCATTTT. This sequence encodes CSVARGSSQPQHF. The chain combines TRBV29-1 with TRBJ1-5; 7 bases fit TRBD1. With 4 bases clipped from V and 6 bases from J, the junction kept 6 bases outside the gene matches. Germline values: CDR1 SQVTM, CDR2 ANQGSEA. This CDR3 comprises 13 residues.